Presented here are 14 T cell receptor beta chains from one specimen sequenced in a study of blood T cell repertoires in COVID-19. Clones were read by immunoSEQ multiplex PCR, and TCRdb kept only the in-frame ones, dropping some. Here the sample spans 300,000 to 450,000 clones, about 89% being singletons. The specimen was peripheral blood. The receptors here all came from a woman aged 60-75 years with COVID-19, enrolled during active disease.

For this clone: Additional DNA sequences in this sample encode the identical CDR3. The rearrangement links TRBV5-1 to TRBJ1-2; no clear D gene. V gave up 0 bases and J gave up 2 bases, with 5 bases separating them. In germline, CDR1 is SGHRS, CDR2 YFSETQ. This CDR3 is 13 amino acids long. The CDR3 protein is CASSLGENYGYTF. The CDR3, as DNA: TGCGCCAGCAGCTTGGGAGAAAACTATGGCTACACCTTC.

This chain links TRBV18 with TRBJ2-7; no definite D call. This CDR3 is built from 14 residues. Germline loops: CDR1 KGHSH, CDR2 LQKENI. V gave up 3 bases and J gave up 3 bases, with 12 bases separating them. The DNA for the CDR3 is TGTGCCAGCTCACCTTCGTTAAGTAGCTACGAGCAGTACTTC. It encodes CASSPSLSSYEQYF.

The chain is built from TRBV25-1 and TRBJ2-5; D might be TRBD2 (5 bases). Germline CDR1 is MGHDK and CDR2 is SYGVNS. V dropped 6 bases and J dropped 0 bases, with 20 bases sitting between them. The CDR3 is made up of 17 amino acids. The CDR3 bases are TGTGCCAGCAGCCCCGGGAAGACTATCCGATACCAAGAGACCCAGTACTTC. This encodes CASSPGKTIRYQETQYF.

The chain carries TRBV19 and TRBJ1-6; 7 nucleotides line up with TRBD1. This CDR3 region has 13 residues. V shed 1 base and J 16 bases; nucleotides not matched to a gene: 7. Per germline, CDR1 LNHDA and CDR2 SQIVND (reference sequence). The CDR3: CASSIAGTVYLHF. The DNA of the CDR3 is TGTGCCAGTAGTATAGCAGGGACAGTCTATCTCCACTTT.

V usage is TRBV19 and J usage is TRBJ1-6; D might be TRBD1 (6 bases). The V and J ends lost 6 bases and 4 bases respectively, with 16 bases between them. Germline lookup yields CDR1 LNHDA and CDR2 SQIVND (reference sequence). The CDR3 runs 16 residues. CDR3 sequence (DNA): TGTGCCAGTAGCCCCCTTCGGGACAAGTATAATTCACCCCTCCACTTT. Translating it yields CASSPLRDKYNSPLHF.

This clone has a handful of counts. The genes are TRBV20-1 and TRBJ1-2; 7 nucleotides agree with TRBD1. This CDR3 is built from 15 residues. Trimming at V came to 3 bases and at J to 4 bases, leaving 11 bases not matched to a gene. Germline loops: CDR1 DFQATT, CDR2 SNEGSKA (reference sequence). The CDR3 loop reads CSASLRQGRAYGYTF. The CDR3, as DNA: TGCAGTGCTAGTCTACGACAGGGTAGGGCCTATGGCTACACCTTC.

The CDR3 reads CASSYSPGGDLGEQFF. CDR3 bases: TGTGCCAGCAGTTATTCACCAGGGGGCGATTTAGGTGAGCAGTTCTTC. The chain recombines TRBV6-5 with TRBJ2-1; 8 bases agree with TRBD1. J gave up 9 bases and V 3 bases, and 13 bases lay outside the gene matches. The CDR3 has 16 residues. Germline assignment: CDR1 MNHEY and CDR2 SVGAGI.

This clone was detected once. The V call is TRBV5-4, the J call TRBJ1-4, with D maybe TRBD1 (5 bases). Germline V gene data show CDR1 as SGHNT and CDR2 as YYREEE (reference sequence). V lost 7 bases and J lost 4, with 17 bases in between. This CDR3 has 15 residues. This CDR3 is CASRGGGAGNEKLFF. The DNA of the CDR3 is TGTGCCAGCCGGGGTGGAGGGGCTGGTAATGAAAAACTGTTTTTT.

The genes are TRBV5-8 and TRBJ2-5; a possible D gene is TRBD1 (7 bases). The germline CDR1 and CDR2 sequences are SGHTS and YDEGEE. The CDR3 is 17 amino acids. The germline V and J ends were trimmed by 4 bases and 3 bases, with 22 bases remaining between them. The CDR3 nucleotides read TGTGCCAGCAGCCTAGGGGCCGGCCAGGGGGGAAAAGAGACCCAGTACTTC. This encodes CASSLGAGQGGKETQYF.

V is TRBV5-6 and J is TRBJ1-4; D not certain. From germline, CDR1 is SGHDT and CDR2 YYEEEE. Trimming removed 4 bases at V and 0 bases at J, with 16 bases between. This CDR3 is 17 amino acids long. In DNA form, the CDR3 reads TGTGCCAGCAGCCCCCGACGACTAGGCGCAACTAATGAAAAACTGTTTTTT. The encoded protein is CASSPRRLGATNEKLFF.

This clone was seen more than once but under ten times. The chain uses TRBV13 and TRBJ2-7; TRBD2 matches 9 bases. The ends lost 5 bases at V and 7 bases at J; junction bases unmatched: 12. This CDR3 has 15 residues. Germline assignment: CDR1 PRHDT and CDR2 FYEKMQ (reference sequence). CDR3 amino acids: CASSPRGLAGPEQYF. The CDR3 nucleotides read TGTGCCAGCAGCCCTAGGGGGCTAGCGGGGCCTGAGCAGTACTTC.

This clone was observed many times. The chain recombines TRBV19 with TRBJ1-4; D unresolved. CDR3 length: 13 amino acids. Germline V gene sequence: CDR1 LNHDA, CDR2 SQIVND (reference sequence). V was clipped by 6 bases and J by 8 bases, with 13 bases between them. The CDR3 sequence is CASSFRQPEKLFF. As DNA, the CDR3 is TGTGCCAGTAGCTTCCGACAACCCGAAAAACTGTTTTTT.

This sequence joins TRBV2 and TRBJ2-3; TRBD2 agrees at 8 bases. Trimming removed 1 base from V and 2 bases from J; junction bases left unmatched: 8. The CDR3 totals 17 residues. Germline CDR1 reads SNHLY; CDR2 reads FYNNEI. The DNA of the CDR3 is TGTGCCAGCAGTGAAGATCCAAGCGGGGGCTCCACAGATACGCAGTATTTT. Protein product: CASSEDPSGGSTDTQYF.

V usage is TRBV6-5 and J usage is TRBJ2-5, with D possibly matching TRBD2 (6 bases). There are 12 residues in the CDR3. CDR1 and CDR2 from the germline V gene are MNHEY and SVGAGI. V was shortened by 9 bases and J by 5 bases, with 13 bases between the two germline ends. CDR3 amino acids: CASGTSGETQYF. CDR3 in DNA: TGTGCCAGTGGGACTTCGGGGGAGACCCAGTACTTC.